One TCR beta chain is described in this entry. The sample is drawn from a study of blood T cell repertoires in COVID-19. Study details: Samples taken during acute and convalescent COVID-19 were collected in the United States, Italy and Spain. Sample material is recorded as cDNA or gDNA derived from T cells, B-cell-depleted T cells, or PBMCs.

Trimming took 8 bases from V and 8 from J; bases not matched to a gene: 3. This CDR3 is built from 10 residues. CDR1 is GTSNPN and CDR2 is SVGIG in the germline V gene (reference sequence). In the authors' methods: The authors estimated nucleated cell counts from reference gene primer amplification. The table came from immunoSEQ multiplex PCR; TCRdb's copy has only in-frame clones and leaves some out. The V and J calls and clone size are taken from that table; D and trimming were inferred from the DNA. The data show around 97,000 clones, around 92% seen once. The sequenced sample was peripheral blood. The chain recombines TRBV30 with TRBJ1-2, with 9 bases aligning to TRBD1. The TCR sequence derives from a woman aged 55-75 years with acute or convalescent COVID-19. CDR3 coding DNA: TGTGCCGGACAGGGGCAGGGCTACACCTTC. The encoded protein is CAGQGQGYTF.